This TCR beta chain was identified during a study of blood T cell repertoires in COVID-19. Original data processing: Cell counts per sample came from amplifying reference gene primers. Only in-frame clones appear in the TCRdb table, and some are missing; sequencing was by immunoSEQ multiplex PCR. V and J calls and clone size are given by that table; D and trimming were obtained from the DNA. The sample yields almost 250,000 clones, approximately 86% seen once. This CDR3 has 12 residues. Trimming shortened V by 3 bases and J by 12 bases, and 15 bases separated the two germline ends. The V gene's germline CDR1 is DFQATT and CDR2 SNEGSKA (reference sequence).

This sequence joins TRBV20-1 and TRBJ1-5; the D is unclear. The sample consisted of peripheral blood. This clonotype was sampled from an older woman who had recovered from COVID-19. The CDR3 bases are TGCAGTGCTAGTACACCTGGGGAGGACCAGCATTTT. It is translated as CSASTPGEDQHF.